This TCR beta chain originates from a study of cytomegalovirus exposure and HLA in healthy donors (dated 2017 in TCRdb). The study in broad terms: In an earlier analysis of under 600 of the donors, approximately 260 Gb of sequence data and 100 million or so unique TCR beta sequences from about 190 million T cells were reported. An early release covering roughly 600 HLA-typed donors comprised 250 to 350 gigabases of sequencing data and tens of millions of unique TCR sequences. Among the approximately 430 genotyped donors, more than 70% belonged to the genetic ancestry cluster associated with self-reported Caucasian donors. The study aimed to test whether cataloging public T cell receptors could reveal signatures of past pathogen exposure. The study profiled the T cell repertoires of hundreds of subjects by immunosequencing and related them to cytomegalovirus serostatus. In addition to the first cohort of 666 subjects, a separate validation cohort of over 90 different subjects was used. High-throughput TCR immunosequencing, statistical association of individual TCRs with disease status, and machine learning were combined to predict cytomegalovirus infection status. To study patterns of TCR occurrence, a later analysis re-analyzed previously published TCR beta repertoires from 600 to 750 donors and added high-resolution HLA genotyping. Rather than drawing on any new phenotypic data, the later analysis identified candidate immune exposures from TCR beta sequences and the way those sequences occurred across donors. In an earlier analysis of 500 to 650 of the donors, high-throughput TCR beta sequencing was used to judge whether each TCR beta V gene segment behaved as functional or pseudogenic. Donor age, sex, ethnicity and CMV serostatus were compiled together with the repertoire data. Genome-wide SNP genotypes for about 65% of the 666 donors were used in a later genetic analysis, which treated that subset as a discovery cohort. Every repertoire in the discovery cohort had been generated on one and the same sequencing platform. Both class I and class II loci were covered by HLA typing, at four-digit resolution. Typing coverage differed by locus: A, B, C, DRB1 and DQB1 were typed in about 620-640 donors, DQA1 in 522, DPA1 in around 610, and DPB1 in approximately 450. Four or five DR-DQ haplotypes were handled as single units for association and clustering, since linkage in the cohort was strong. Across under 500 genotyped donors of the cohort, an average of roughly 200,000 unique TCR beta nucleotide sequences per donor were sequenced, and approximately 19% of those sequences were non-productive.

With regard to this clone: This clone's antigen is unknown. The input lacks base qualities; no much larger clone sits a single base away.

The germline V gene gives CDR1 as LGHNA and CDR2 as YNFKEQ. The CDR3 spans 17 residues, from the cysteine through the phenylalanine. CDR3 DNA only is kept here, 51 bases in frame from base 1. Trimming takes 8 bases off V and 8 bases off J; junction bases not matched to a gene: 20. The protocol used for the library was the immunoSEQ multiplex PCR assay. For the multiplex PCR, a mixture combining 60 forward primers for TCR Vbeta segments and 13 reverse primers for TCR Jbeta segments was used. The CDR3 region of rearranged TCR beta genes was amplified from genomic DNA with a multiplex PCR assay. On the Illumina HiSeq System, the amplified TCR beta libraries were sequenced as 87-base-pair reads. From the authors' description of their analysis: In a later analysis, some 80 million unique TCR beta chains were counted across the 650 to 750 repertoires, and roughly 10 million of these chains were shared by at least two donors. A nearest-neighbor algorithm error-corrected the raw reads and collapsed the reads into unique sequences, merging closely related sequences to remove PCR and sequencing errors. Alignment of CDR3 sequences to IMGT reference sequences was used to assign V, D and J gene segments. For a sequence to be retained, a match of at least six nucleotides to both a V gene segment and a J gene segment was required. Rearrangements were classified as productive when the CDR3 lacked stop codons and remained in frame with V and J, and all other rearrangements were classified as non-productive. CDR3 was defined by IMGT convention, running from the second conserved V-encoded cysteine to the conserved J-encoded phenylalanine. The earlier analysis of about 590 of the donors excluded sequences that lacked an unambiguous match to a single V gene segment. An earlier analysis of about 600 of the donors called V segments functional above 56.7% productive rearrangements and segregating when the between-donor standard deviation exceeded 5%. A statistical classification framework was developed to diagnose cytomegalovirus status using the catalog of TCR beta chain sequences. In a later analysis, V and J genes were assigned by comparing TCR nucleotide sequences against IMGT/GENE-DB human TR gene sequences. Using the TCRdist pipeline, a later analysis assigned CDR3 sequences along with most-parsimonious VDJ recombination scenarios. A later analysis defined each TCR beta chain by its CDR3 amino acid sequence plus V-gene family, and excluded reads lacking a unique V-gene family. A later analysis removed roughly 590 highly shared, low-generation-probability nucleotide sequences to deal with suspected cross-contamination and a sequencing artifact. For each public chain, a later analysis derived a clonal expansion index from normalized ranks of inferred template counts within each repertoire. In a later analysis, generation probabilities were computed with a VDJ recombination model fitted to out-of-frame rearrangements, and the resulting probabilities were checked against IGoR. In a later analysis, hypergeometric tests were used to score TCR-TCR, TCR-HLA and TCR-CMV co-occurrence, with a repertoire-size bias correction applied to TCR pairs. A later analysis estimated false discovery rates by permuting HLA or CMV assignments 20 times. In a later analysis, co-occurring TCRs were grouped using DBSCAN, and TCRdist sequence similarity was added for clustering within HLA-allele-positive subsets. Repertoires with fewer than 30,000 or more than 120,000 public chains, plus five repertoires with anomalous nucleotide sharing, were excluded from co-occurrence clustering. In its TCRdb copy, this immuneACCESS table keeps in-frame sequences only and misses some clones. Where compared with another copy, unresolved V genes explain less than half of these, and the others have no known cause. The DNA was the basis for D and trimming; V, J and clone size are from that table. This sample has fewer than 250,000 clones in its table, and 60% to 80% of those were observed once. Roughly 1.9% of the sample comes from the top ten.

Results and caveats for the whole study, not just this receptor: A later analysis reported that several top co-occurrence clusters appeared linked to parvovirus B19, influenza, CMV and Epstein-Barr virus. A later analysis found that HLA-associated TCR beta chains were more clonally expanded and had lower generation probabilities than equally common non-associated chains. Across donors, most TCR sequences were observed very rarely, whereas some public TCRs were present in many individuals. Because counts were too low, 15 or so rarely observed V segments, including chromosome 9 orphons, were excluded from the earlier analysis of 587 of the donors. Because HLA typing was missing for some donors at each locus, association tests included only the typed subset. Presence/absence analyses assumed roughly uniform sequencing depth across donors, an assumption that may not hold. In vitro tests confirmed that a few of the cytomegalovirus-associated TCR beta chains recognize cytomegalovirus antigens. Specific HLA alleles were associated with 15,000 to 20,000 TCR beta sequences at a false discovery rate of 0.05 in a later analysis. A later analysis found that most CMV-associated TCR beta chains appeared HLA-restricted, with HLA associations seemingly driven largely by CMV exposure. A later genetic analysis reported fewer N-insertions in productive TCRs among donors in an Asian-associated ancestry cluster than the roughly 620-donor mean. Because the 87-base-pair reads could not distinguish some IMGT-functional V segments, including TRBV6-2 and TRBV6-3, those segments were excluded. In an earlier analysis of 500 to 650 of the donors, most TCR beta V segments appeared in productive rearrangements about 90% or about 30% of the time, broadly matching IMGT annotations. In both the original and validation cohorts, the classifier was reported to diagnose cytomegalovirus status with high specificity and sensitivity. The study listed 164 TCR beta chains as associated with cytomegalovirus. For the cohort, immune exposure information was limited to CMV serostatus. When HLA alleles, especially DR and DQ, strongly co-occurred, attributing TCR associations to individual alleles was difficult. A further reported finding was that TCR beta sequences accurately predicted the HLA-A and HLA-B alleles for most subjects in the first cohort. A later analysis found that TCR association rates varied across HLA loci, with DRB1 alleles showing the most associated TCRs and HLA-C alleles the fewest. The authors suggested that the approach could potentially be generalized to other disease states and immunological phenotypes. A later genetic analysis associated a missense DCLRE1C variant with V-gene and J-gene trimming of TCR beta chains, and an independent cohort replicated the association. In this cohort, only TCR beta chains were sequenced, and detectable features were limited by the absence of alpha or paired-chain data. The sequencing pipeline was judged likely to have produced a cluster of highly shared sequence variants as a technical artifact. Correlated functional status among segregating V segments might be attributable to linkage disequilibrium, but an unknown experimental factor could not be ruled out.

In total, roughly 710 healthy bone marrow donors made up the cohort. Cohort members were all nominally healthy when sampled, although unrecorded immune exposures were likely present. The donor tested CMV seronegative and was one of the 352 seronegative cohort members. Every donor gave a peripheral blood sample, and the peripheral blood mononuclear cells from that sample were used for TCR beta sequencing. Genomic DNA was extracted from the blood cell samples with the Qiagen DNeasy Blood Extraction Kit. The chain is made from TRBV4-2 and TRBJ2-1; TRBD2 matches 8 bases in the middle. This sequence originates from a man between 18 and 29 years old in good health and CMV-seronegative. Input material: PBMCs. The nucleotide sequence is given as TGTGCCAGCGGGGAAATGCCTGTCAGCGGGAGATGGTATGAGCAGTTCTTC. Translated, this is CASGEMPVSGRWYEQFF.